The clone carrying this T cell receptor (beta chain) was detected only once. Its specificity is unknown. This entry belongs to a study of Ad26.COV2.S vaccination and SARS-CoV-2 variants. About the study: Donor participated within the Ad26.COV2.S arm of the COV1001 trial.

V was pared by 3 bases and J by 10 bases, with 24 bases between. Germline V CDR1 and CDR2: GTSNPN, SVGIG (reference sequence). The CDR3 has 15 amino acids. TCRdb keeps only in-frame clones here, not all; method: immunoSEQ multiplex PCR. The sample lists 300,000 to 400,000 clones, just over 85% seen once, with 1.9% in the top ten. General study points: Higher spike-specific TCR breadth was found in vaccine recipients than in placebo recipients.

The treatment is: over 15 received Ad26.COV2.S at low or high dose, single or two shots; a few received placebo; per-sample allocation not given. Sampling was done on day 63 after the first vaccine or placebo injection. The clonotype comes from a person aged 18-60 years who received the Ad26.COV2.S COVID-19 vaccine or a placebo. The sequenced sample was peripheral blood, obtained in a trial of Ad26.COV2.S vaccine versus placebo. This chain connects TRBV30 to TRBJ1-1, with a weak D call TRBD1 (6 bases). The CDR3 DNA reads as TGTGCCTGGAGGGTAGCGGGGGCATTCCCCCGAGGAGCTTTCTTT. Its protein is CAWRVAGAFPRGAFF.